This section outlines one TCR beta chain sequence together with its context. The data derive from a study of blood T cell repertoires in COVID-19. On the study more broadly: The analysed material was cDNA or gDNA that came from T cells, B-cell-depleted T cells, or PBMCs.

The trim removed 3 bases at V and 7 bases at J, leaving 6 bases unmatched. Per germline, CDR1 GTSNPN and CDR2 SVGIG (reference sequence). The CDR3 is made up of 14 amino acids. Sequencing was performed with immunoSEQ multiplex PCR; in TCRdb, only in-frame clones are kept and a portion is missing. The sample lists roughly 150,000 clones, under 95% occurring once. Those enrolled in Seattle joined during active infection and were followed longitudinally afterward. The material sequenced was peripheral blood. The rearrangement joins TRBV30 to TRBJ2-2; 9 bases map to TRBD1. The clonotype comes from a man between 18 and 29 years old with COVID-19, enrolled during active disease. The CDR3 region is CAWRGDRDSGELFF. Here the CDR3 DNA reads TGTGCCTGGAGAGGGGACAGGGACAGCGGGGAGCTGTTTTTT. Looking up the rest from reference TRBV30 and TRBJ2-2 gives the full variable domain: SQTIHQWPATLVQPVGSPLSLECTVEGTSNPNLYWYRQAAGRGLQLLFYSVGIGQISSEVPQNLSASRPQDRQFILSSKKLLLSDSGFYLCAWRGDRDSGELFFGEGSRLTVL.